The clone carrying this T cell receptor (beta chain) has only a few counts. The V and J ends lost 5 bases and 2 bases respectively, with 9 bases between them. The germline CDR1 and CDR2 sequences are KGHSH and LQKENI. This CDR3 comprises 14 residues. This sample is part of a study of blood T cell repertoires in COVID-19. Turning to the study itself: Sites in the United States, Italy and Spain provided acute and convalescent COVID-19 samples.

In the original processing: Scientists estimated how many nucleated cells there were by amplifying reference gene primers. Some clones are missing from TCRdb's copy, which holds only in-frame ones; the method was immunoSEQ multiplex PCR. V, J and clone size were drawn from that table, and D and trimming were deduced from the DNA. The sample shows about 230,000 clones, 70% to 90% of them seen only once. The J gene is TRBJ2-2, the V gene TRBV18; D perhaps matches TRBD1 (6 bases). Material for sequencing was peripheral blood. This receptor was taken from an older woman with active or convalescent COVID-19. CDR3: CASSNRVNTGELFF. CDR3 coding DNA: TGTGCCAGCTCAAACAGGGTAAACACCGGGGAGCTGTTTTTT. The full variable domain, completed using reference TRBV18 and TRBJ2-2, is NAGVMQNPRHLVRRRGQEARLRCSPMKGHSHVYWYRQLPEEGLKFMVYLQKENIIDESGMPKERFSAEFPKEGPSILRIQQVVRGDSAAYFCASSNRVNTGELFFGEGSRLTVL.